This T cell receptor beta chain was sequenced in a study of shared clonotypes between healthy human individuals. Study-wide points: An anticipated effect of sequencing depth on clonotype sharing among donors was recognized. Clonotypes not shared had lower generation probabilities than those common to all four donors. A generally larger estimated richness was seen in naive subsets than in memory subsets. Naive CD4 clonotype sharing across a few donors was 4% to 5.5%.

The CDR3 extends over 16 amino acids. Germline V gives CDR1 SQVTM, CDR2 ANQGSEA. Unmatched junction bases numbered 9, after V lost 5 bases and J lost 2 bases. CD45RO-negative CD8 cells positively selected for CCR7 made up the naive population, which excluded terminally differentiated effector memory CD45RA+ cells. Details on this clone: The antigen is not known.

The table came from immunoSEQ multiplex PCR; TCRdb's copy has only in-frame clones and leaves some out. The sample records fewer than 1 million clones, 96% being singletons. The chain couples TRBV29-1 to TRBJ2-3, with 11 bases aligning to TRBD2. This TCR derives from a man younger than 45 in good health. The specimen was naive CD8+ T cells sorted from blood. The CDR3 sequence is CSVLQLAGVPTDTQYF. CDR3 sequence (DNA): TGCAGCGTTCTCCAACTAGCGGGAGTTCCCACAGATACGCAGTATTTT.